The entry below gives a single T cell receptor beta chain sequence along with its context. 5' RACE with UMI labels generated the TRB cDNA libraries. With the 5' RACE reads reprocessed, TCRdb shows one record per CDR3 protein and no DNA. The sample table includes 65,000 to 95,000 distinct CDR3 sequences. The CDR3 sequence is 15 residues long. Per germline, CDR1 MGHDK and CDR2 SYGVNS. This specimen comes from a study of CXCR3-negative and CXCR3-positive naive CD8 T cells. The receptor was isolated from a human donor in good health. Some clones in this sample may be carry-over from other donors' samples. The rearrangement joins TRBV25-1 to TRBJ2-1; TCRdb's D call, TRBD1, is unchecked because there is no DNA. The sequencing input was naive CXCR3- CD8+ T cells from blood. Described subset: CD45RO-CCR7+CD27+CD95- naive CD8+ T cells lacking CXCR3 (TNR3-). Here the CDR3 reads CASSEWTGLRNEQFF.